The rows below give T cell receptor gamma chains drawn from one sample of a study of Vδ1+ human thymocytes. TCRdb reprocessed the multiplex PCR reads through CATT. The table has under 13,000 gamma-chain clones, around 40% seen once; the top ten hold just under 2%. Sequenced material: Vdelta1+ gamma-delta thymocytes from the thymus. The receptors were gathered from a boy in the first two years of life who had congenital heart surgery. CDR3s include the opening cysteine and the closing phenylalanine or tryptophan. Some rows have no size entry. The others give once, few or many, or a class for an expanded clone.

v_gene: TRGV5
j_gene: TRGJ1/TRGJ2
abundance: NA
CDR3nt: TGTGCCACCTGGGACAGGCTTGGTAAGAAACTCTTT
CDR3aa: CATWDRLGKKLF

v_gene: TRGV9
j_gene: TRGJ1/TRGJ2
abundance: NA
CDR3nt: TGTGCCTTGTGGGAATGGGACGGGAAACTCTTT
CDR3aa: CALWEWDGKLF

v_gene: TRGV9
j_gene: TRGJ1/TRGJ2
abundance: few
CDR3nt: TGTGCCTTGTGGGTGAATTATTATAAGAAACTCTTT
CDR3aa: CALWVNYYKKLF

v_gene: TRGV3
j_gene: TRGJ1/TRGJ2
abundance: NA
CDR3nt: TGTGCCACCTGGGACAGGTCGTGGTATTATAAGAAACTCTTT
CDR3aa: CATWDRSWYYKKLF

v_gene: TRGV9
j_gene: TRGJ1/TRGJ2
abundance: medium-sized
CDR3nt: TGTGCCTTGTGGGAGGTGCACTATTATAAGAAACTCTTT
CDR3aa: CALWEVHYYKKLF

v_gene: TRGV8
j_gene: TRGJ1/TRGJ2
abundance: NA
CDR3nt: TGTGCCACCTGGGTCTCTTATAAGAAACTCTTT
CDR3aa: CATWVSYKKLF

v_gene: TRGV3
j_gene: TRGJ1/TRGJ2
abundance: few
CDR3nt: TGTGCCACCTGGGGCGGTTATTATAAGAAACTCTTT
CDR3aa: CATWGGYYKKLF

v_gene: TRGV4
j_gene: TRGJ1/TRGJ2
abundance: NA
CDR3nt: TGTGCCACCTGGGATGGGCTCCGTTATAAGAAACTCTTT
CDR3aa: CATWDGLRYKKLF

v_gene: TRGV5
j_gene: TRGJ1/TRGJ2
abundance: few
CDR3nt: TGTGCCACCTGGGACAGGCGAAAAAAGAGGTATTATAAGAAACTCTTT
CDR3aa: CATWDRRKKRYYKKLF

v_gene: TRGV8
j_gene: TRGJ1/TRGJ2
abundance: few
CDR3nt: TGTGCCACCTGGGACCATGATCATAAGAAACTCTTT
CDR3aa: CATWDHDHKKLF

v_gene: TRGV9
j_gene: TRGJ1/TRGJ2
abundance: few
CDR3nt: TGTGCCTTGTGGGAGGAAGGGGATTATAAGAAACTCTTT
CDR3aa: CALWEEGDYKKLF

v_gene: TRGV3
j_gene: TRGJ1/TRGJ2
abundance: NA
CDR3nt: TGTGCCACCTGGGACAGCGGGCGCTATAAGAAACTCTTT
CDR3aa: CATWDSGRYKKLF

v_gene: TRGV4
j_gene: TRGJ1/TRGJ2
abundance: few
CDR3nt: TGTGCCACCTGGGTCACGAATTATTATAAGAAACTCTTT
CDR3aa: CATWVTNYYKKLF

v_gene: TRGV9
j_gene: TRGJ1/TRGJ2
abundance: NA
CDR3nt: TGTGCCTTGTGGGAGGTCATGAATTATTATAAGAAACTCTTT
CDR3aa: CALWEVMNYYKKLF

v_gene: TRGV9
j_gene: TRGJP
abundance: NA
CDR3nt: TGTGCCTTGTGGGAGGGGGTCCCGCAAGAGTTGGGCAAAAAAATCAAGGTATTT
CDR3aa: CALWEGVPQELGKKIKVF

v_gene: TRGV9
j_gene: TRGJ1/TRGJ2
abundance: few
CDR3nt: TGTGCCTTGTGGGCGAAGAAACTCTTT
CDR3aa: CALWAKKLF

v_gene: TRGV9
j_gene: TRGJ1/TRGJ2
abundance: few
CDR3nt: TGTGCCTTGTGGGAGGCGGCTTATAAGAAACTCTTT
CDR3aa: CALWEAAYKKLF

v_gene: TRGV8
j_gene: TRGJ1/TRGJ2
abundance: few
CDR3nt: TGTGCCACCTGGGTTAGTAAGAAACTCTTT
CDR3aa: CATWVSKKLF

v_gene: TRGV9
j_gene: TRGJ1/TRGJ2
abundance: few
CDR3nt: TGTGCCTTGTGGGATCAGAGGGGTTACAAGAAACTCTTT
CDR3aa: CALWDQRGYKKLF

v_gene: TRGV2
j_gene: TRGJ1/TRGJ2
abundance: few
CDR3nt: TGTGCCACCTGGGATGGGCTAGGGTATAAGAAACTCTTC
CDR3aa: CATWDGLGYKKLF

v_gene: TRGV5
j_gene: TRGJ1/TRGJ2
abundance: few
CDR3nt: TGTGCCACCGGGGACTCTGGGTATAAGAAACTCTTT
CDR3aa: CATGDSGYKKLF

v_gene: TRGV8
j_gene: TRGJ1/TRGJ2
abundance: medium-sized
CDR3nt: TGTGCCACCTGGGATAATTATAAGAAACTCTTT
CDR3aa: CATWDNYKKLF

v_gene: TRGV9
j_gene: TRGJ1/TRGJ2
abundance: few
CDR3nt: TGTGCCTCGCTCCCTCCATCCCCTTATTATAAGAAACTCTTT
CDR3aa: CASLPPSPYYKKLF

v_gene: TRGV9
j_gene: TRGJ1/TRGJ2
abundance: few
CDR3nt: TGTGCCTTGTGGGAGGTGGTCCGATATTATAAGAAACTCTTT
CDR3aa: CALWEVVRYYKKLF

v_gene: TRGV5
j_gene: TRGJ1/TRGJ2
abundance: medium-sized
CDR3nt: TGTGCCACCTGGGGGAATTATTATAAGAAACTCTTT
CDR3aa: CATWGNYYKKLF

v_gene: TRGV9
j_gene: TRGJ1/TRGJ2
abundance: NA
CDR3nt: TGTGCCTTGTGGGAGGCGACCCATAAGAAACTCTTT
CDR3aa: CALWEATHKKLF

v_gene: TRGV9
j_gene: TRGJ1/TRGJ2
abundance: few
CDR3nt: TGTGCCTTGTGGGAGTCGGTCTATTATAAGAAACTCTTT
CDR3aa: CALWESVYYKKLF

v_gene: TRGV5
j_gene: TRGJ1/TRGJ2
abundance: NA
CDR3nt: TGTGCCACCTGGGACGGACTCTATTATAAGAAACTCTTT
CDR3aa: CATWDGLYYKKLF

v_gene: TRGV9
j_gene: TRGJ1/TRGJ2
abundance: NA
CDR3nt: TGTGCCTTGTGGGAGGTGCAAAGGCATAAGAAACTCTTT
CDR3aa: CALWEVQRHKKLF

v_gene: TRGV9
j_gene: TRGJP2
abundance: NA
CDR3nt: TGTGCCTTGTGGGAGGCCGCAAGGATTGATTGGATCAAGACGTTT
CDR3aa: CALWEAARIDWIKTF

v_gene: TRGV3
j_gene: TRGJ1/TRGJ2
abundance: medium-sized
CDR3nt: TGTGCCACCTGGGACAGGCGCTATAAGAAACTCTTT
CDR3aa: CATWDRRYKKLF

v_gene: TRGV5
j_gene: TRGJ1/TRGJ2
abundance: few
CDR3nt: TGTGCCACCTGGGACAGGCCTTCTGGGAAACTCTTT
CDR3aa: CATWDRPSGKLF

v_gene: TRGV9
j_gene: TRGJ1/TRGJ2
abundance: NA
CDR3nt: TGTGCCTTGTGGGAGGTGAGGTCAGGAATTTATTATAAGAAACTCTTT
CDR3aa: CALWEVRSGIYYKKLF

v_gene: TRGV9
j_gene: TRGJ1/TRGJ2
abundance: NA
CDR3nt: TGTGCCTTGTGGGACCCGAACGGCCATAAGAAACTCTTT
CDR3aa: CALWDPNGHKKLF

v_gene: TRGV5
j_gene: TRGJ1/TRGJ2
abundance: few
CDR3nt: TGTGCCACCTGGGACCTTCAGCGGTTTTACTATAAGAAACTCTTT
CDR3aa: CATWDLQRFYYKKLF

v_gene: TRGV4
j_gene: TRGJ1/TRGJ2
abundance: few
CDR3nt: TGTGCCACCTGGGCCGGCGGGTATAAGAAACTCTTT
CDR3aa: CATWAGGYKKLF

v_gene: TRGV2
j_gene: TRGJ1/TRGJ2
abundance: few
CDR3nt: TGTGCCACCTGGGACCCAGGGGCTTATAAGAAACTCTTT
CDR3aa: CATWDPGAYKKLF

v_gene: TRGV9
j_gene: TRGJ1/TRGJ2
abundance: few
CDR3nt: TGTGCCTTGTGGGAGTTGGGGAATTATTATAAGAAACTCTTT
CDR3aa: CALWELGNYYKKLF

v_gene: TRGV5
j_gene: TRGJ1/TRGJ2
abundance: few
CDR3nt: TGTGCCACCTGGGACAGGCAGGATTATTATAAGAAACTCTTT
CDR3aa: CATWDRQDYYKKLF

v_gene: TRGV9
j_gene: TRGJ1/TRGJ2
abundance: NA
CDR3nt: TGTGCCTTGTGGGAGGTGATTCATTATAAGAAACTCTTT
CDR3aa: CALWEVIHYKKLF

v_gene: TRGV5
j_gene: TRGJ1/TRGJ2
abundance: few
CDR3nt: TGTGCCACCTGGGACGCCCCAGGGAGGAAACTCTTT
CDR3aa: CATWDAPGRKLF

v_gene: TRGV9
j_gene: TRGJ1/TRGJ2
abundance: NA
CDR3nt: TGTGCCATGTGGGAGGTGCATTGGAAGAAACTCTTT
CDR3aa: CAMWEVHWKKLF

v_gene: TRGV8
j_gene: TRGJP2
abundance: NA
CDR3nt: TGTGCCACCTGGGATAATAGTAGTGATTGGATCAAGACGTTT
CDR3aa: CATWDNSSDWIKTF

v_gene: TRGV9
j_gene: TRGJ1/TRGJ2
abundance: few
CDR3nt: TGTGCCTTGTGGGAGGTGCAAAGTAAGAAACTCTTT
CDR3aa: CALWEVQSKKLF

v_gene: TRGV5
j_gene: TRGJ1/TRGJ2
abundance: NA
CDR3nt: TGTGCCACCTGGGACCACCCCTATAAGAAACTCTTT
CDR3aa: CATWDHPYKKLF

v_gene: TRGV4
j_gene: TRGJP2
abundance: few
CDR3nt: TGTGCCACCTGGGAATCGGACCGTGATTGGATCAAGACGTTT
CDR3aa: CATWESDRDWIKTF

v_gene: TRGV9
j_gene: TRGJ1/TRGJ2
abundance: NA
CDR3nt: TGTGCCTTGAGGGAGGTGCCGAACTATTATAAGAAACTCTTT
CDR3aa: CALREVPNYYKKLF

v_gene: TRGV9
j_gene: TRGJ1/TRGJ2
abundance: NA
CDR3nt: TGTGCCTTGTGGGAGGTGCGGGAAGAAGAGAAACTCTTT
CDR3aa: CALWEVREEEKLF

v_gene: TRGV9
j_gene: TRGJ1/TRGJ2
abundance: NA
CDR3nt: TGTGCCTTGTGGGAGATTCCGAATTATTATAAGAAACTCTTT
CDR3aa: CALWEIPNYYKKLF

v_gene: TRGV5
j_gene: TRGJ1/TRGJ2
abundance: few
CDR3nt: TGTGCCACCTGGGACAGGCGGAATTATAAGAAACTCTTT
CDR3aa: CATWDRRNYKKLF

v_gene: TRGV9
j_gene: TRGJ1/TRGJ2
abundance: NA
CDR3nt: TGTGCCTTGTGGGAGGTGAAGTATTATAAGAAACTCTTT
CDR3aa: CALWEVKYYKKLF

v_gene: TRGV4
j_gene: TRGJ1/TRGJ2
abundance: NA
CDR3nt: TGTGCCACCTGGGATAGGAATTATTATATGAAACTCTTT
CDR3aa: CATWDRNYYMKLF

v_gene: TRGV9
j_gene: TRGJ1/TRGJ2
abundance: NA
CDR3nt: TGTGCCTTGTGGGAGGTGACATCGGGTAAGAAACTCTTT
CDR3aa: CALWEVTSGKKLF

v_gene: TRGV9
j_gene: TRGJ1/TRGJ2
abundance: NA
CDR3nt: TGTGCCTCTTTCTATTATAAGAAACTCTTT
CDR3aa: CASFYYKKLF

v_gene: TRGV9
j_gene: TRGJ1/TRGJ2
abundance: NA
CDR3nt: TGTGCCTTGTGGGAGGATATGACTTATAAGAAACTCTTT
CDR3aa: CALWEDMTYKKLF

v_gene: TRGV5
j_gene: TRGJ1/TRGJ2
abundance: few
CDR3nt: TGTGCCACCTGGGACAGGGGTTATTATAAGAAACTCTTT
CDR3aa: CATWDRGYYKKLF

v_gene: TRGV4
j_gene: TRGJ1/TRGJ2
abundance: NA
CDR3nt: TGTGCCACCTGGGATGGCGATTATTATAAGAAACTCTTT
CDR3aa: CATWDGDYYKKLF

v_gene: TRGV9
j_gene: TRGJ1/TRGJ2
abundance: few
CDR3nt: TGTGCCTTGTGGGAGGAGCGATATTATTATAAGAAACTCTTT
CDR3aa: CALWEERYYYKKLF

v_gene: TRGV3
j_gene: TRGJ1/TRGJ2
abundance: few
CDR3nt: TGTGCCACCTGGGACAGAGTATCAGGGTGTTATAAGAAACTCTTT
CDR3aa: CATWDRVSGCYKKLF

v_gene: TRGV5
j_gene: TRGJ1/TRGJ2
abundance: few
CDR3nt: TGTGCCACCTGGGACAGGCGGGGGAATTATAAGAAACTCTTT
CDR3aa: CATWDRRGNYKKLF